Below are 13 T cell receptor beta chains sequenced from a single sample in a study of blood T cell repertoires in COVID-19 (dated by TCRdb to the early 2020s). Libraries were built with the immunoSEQ multiplex PCR assay. TCRdb mirrors the immuneACCESS table, restricted to in-frame sequences. Some clones are absent from its copies; in checked studies, under half trace to an unresolved V gene, and the reason for the others is unknown. The sample yields 450,000 or so clones; approximately 92% were counted once. Clones ranked in the top ten supply 0.8% to 0.9% of the sample. The material sequenced was peripheral blood. The receptors shown here come from a man younger than 35 with COVID-19, enrolled during active disease.

This clone was seen a few times. This rearrangement joins TRBV9 to TRBJ1-1; a weak D match, TRBD1 (5 bases). Between the trimmed V and J ends, which lost 0 bases and 2 bases, there was a span of 17 bases. Germline assignment: CDR1 SGDLS and CDR2 YYNGEE. The CDR3 loop spans 17 amino acids. This CDR3 is CASSVGLGANLNTEAFF. CDR3 in DNA: TGTGCCAGCAGCGTAGGCTTAGGGGCAAATTTAAACACTGAAGCTTTCTTT. Together with reference TRBV9 and TRBJ1-1, the CDR3 gives the full variable domain: DSGVTQTPKHLITATGQRVTLRCSPRSGDLSVYWYQQSLDQGLQFLIQYYNGEERAKGNILERFSAQQFPDLHSELNLSSLELGDSALYFCASSVGLGANLNTEAFFGQGTRLTVV.

This clone has more than one count but fewer than ten. CDR3 amino acids: CASSYTAGVGNQPQHF. CDR3 DNA: TGTGCCAGCAGTTACACCGCGGGAGTGGGCAATCAGCCCCAGCATTTT. The chain employs TRBV6-6 and TRBJ1-5; D not resolved. Germline values: CDR1 MNHNY, CDR2 SVGAGI (reference sequence). With 2 bases removed from V and 2 bases from J, the gap between germline ends came to 13 bases. The CDR3 is made up of 16 amino acids.

This clone was recorded a few times. V usage is TRBV6-5 and J usage is TRBJ2-7; perhaps TRBD1 as D (5 bases). The V gene's germline CDR1 is MNHEY and CDR2 SVGAGI. The CDR3 sequence is 13 residues long. Trimming took off 6 bases at V and 7 bases at J, with 16 bases between the two ends. The CDR3 here is CASRSPRVSEQYF. The CDR3, as DNA: TGTGCCAGCAGATCCCCCAGGGTCTCGGAGCAGTACTTC.

This clone was picked up a small number of times. The chain has TRBV5-8 and TRBJ2-1, with no clear D. Trimming left V 5 bases short and J 5 bases short, with 20 bases between. The germline V gene encodes CDR1 SGHTS and CDR2 YDEGEE. This CDR3 has 16 residues. CDR3 residues: CASRYTGSGRHNEQFF. The CDR3 DNA sequence: TGTGCCAGCAGGTACACTGGGTCAGGTCGCCACAATGAGCAGTTCTTC. Variable domain in full (rest from reference TRBV5-8 and TRBJ2-1): EAGVTQSPTHLIKTRGQQATLRCSPISGHTSVYWYQQALGLGLQFLLWYDEGEERNRGNFPPRFSGRQFPNYSSELNVNALELEDSALYLCASRYTGSGRHNEQFFGPGTRLTVL.

This chain uses TRBV7-9 with TRBJ2-2; D possibly corresponds to TRBD1 (5 bases). Between the trimmed V and J ends, which lost 5 bases and 6 bases, there was a span of 7 bases. Germline V CDR1 and CDR2: SEHNR, FQNEAQ (reference sequence). The CDR3 loop spans 12 amino acids. CDR3 region: CASSEGAGELFF. CDR3 coding DNA: TGTGCCAGCAGCGAAGGGGCCGGGGAGCTGTTTTTT.

The chain has TRBV3-1 (or the pseudogene TRBV3-2) and TRBJ2-1; D unclear. With 1 base removed from V and 7 bases from J, the gap between germline ends came to 11 bases. The germline V gene has CDR1 LGHDT and CDR2 YNNKEL (reference sequence). The CDR3 is 14 amino acids. CDR3 nucleotide sequence: TGTGCCAGCAGCCAAGCCGTAGCAGAAAATGAGCAGTTCTTC. Amino acid sequence: CASSQAVAENEQFF.

This chain joins TRBV9 and TRBJ1-1; 10 positions match TRBD1. Trimming took 0 bases from V and 0 from J; bases not matched to a gene: 8. The CDR3 runs 18 residues. Germline assignment: CDR1 SGDLS and CDR2 YYNGEE. CDR3 region: CASSVAPGTGAMNTEAFF. Here the CDR3 DNA reads TGTGCCAGCAGCGTAGCCCCAGGGACAGGGGCGATGAACACTGAAGCTTTCTTT.

This rearrangement joins TRBV5-1 to TRBJ2-2; possible D gene TRBD1, 5 bases. The V end lost 4 bases, the J end lost 4 bases, and 11 bases lay between the germline ends. The CDR3 runs to 14 residues. Looked up from germline, CDR1 is SGHRS and CDR2 is YFSETQ. The CDR3 spells CASSQRRATGELFF. In DNA, the CDR3 is TGCGCCAGCAGCCAACGCAGGGCCACCGGGGAGCTGTTTTTT. The full variable domain, rest sourced from reference TRBV5-1 and TRBJ2-2, is KAGVTQTPRYLIKTRGQQVTLSCSPISGHRSVSWYQQTPGQGLQFLFEYFSETQRNKGNFPGRFSGRQFSNSRSEMNVSTLELGDSALYLCASSQRRATGELFFGEGSRLTVL.

This rearrangement joins TRBV21-1 to TRBJ1-2. TRBV21-1 is a documented pseudogene. The CDR3 sequence is 14 residues long. CDR3 sequence: CASSPDSSNYGYTF. The CDR3 nucleotides read TGTGCCAGCAGCCCCGACTCGTCTAACTATGGCTACACCTTC.

The chain combines TRBV7-2 with TRBJ2-1, with a possible D match to TRBD2 (6 bases). The germline CDR1 and CDR2 sequences are SGHTA and FQGNSA. V lost 5 bases and J lost 0, with 11 bases in between. There are 15 residues in the CDR3. CDR3 amino acids: CASSPGLGSYNEQFF. The CDR3 DNA is TGTGCCAGCAGCCCGGGACTGGGCTCCTACAATGAGCAGTTCTTC.

The V and J genes are TRBV5-4 and TRBJ2-7; 8 bases are a match to TRBD1. The CDR3 consists of 15 residues. Germline V lookup: CDR1 SGHNT, CDR2 YYREEE (reference sequence). V gave up 3 bases and J gave up 7 bases; unmatched junction bases: 12. The DNA of the CDR3 is TGTGCCAGCAGCTATCGGACAGGGAGGTCGGATGAGCAGTACTTC. Translation: CASSYRTGRSDEQYF.

This chain connects TRBV12-3 or TRBV12-4 to TRBJ1-1, with 7 bases matching TRBD1. V shed 4 bases and J 4 bases; nucleotides not matched to a gene: 3. The CDR3 loop spans 13 amino acids. CDR3 residues: CASSWGQITEAFF. The CDR3 bases are TGTGCCAGCAGTTGGGGACAGATCACTGAAGCTTTCTTT.

V and J are TRBV6-5 and TRBJ2-1; possibly TRBD2 for D (7 bases). The germline V and J ends were trimmed by 10 bases and 9 bases, with 13 bases remaining between them. The V gene's germline CDR1 is MNHEY and CDR2 SVGAGI. The CDR3 sequence is 11 residues long. CDR3 in amino acids: CATTGGFEQFF. The CDR3 nucleotides read TGTGCCACGACGGGGGGCTTTGAGCAGTTCTTC.